Listed below are T cell receptor beta chains from one sample, sequenced in a study of beta chain features in type 1 diabetes. Only in-frame clones appear in the TCRdb table, and some are missing; sequencing was by immunoSEQ multiplex PCR. The profile shows approximately 250,000 clones, 16% of them singletons. The sequencing input was naive CD4+ T cells from blood. The origin of the receptors is a man aged 30 to 39 with type 1 diabetes. The CDR3 runs from the conserved cysteine through the conserved F or W.

v_call: TRBV9; j_call: TRBJ2-5; cdr3_aa: CASSAQTGGETQYF
v_call: TRBV5-1; j_call: TRBJ2-1; cdr3_aa: CASSLGFSSGAYNEQFF
v_call: TRBV7-2; j_call: TRBJ2-7; cdr3_aa: CASSHQGRGQGAAYEQYF
v_call: TRBV7-2; j_call: TRBJ2-3; cdr3_aa: CASSQRMVDTQYF
v_call: TRBV7-3; j_call: TRBJ2-3; cdr3_aa: CASSLEGGPTDTQYF
v_call: TRBV4-3; j_call: TRBJ2-7; cdr3_aa: CASSQVTGAYEQYF
v_call: TRBV15; j_call: TRBJ2-1; cdr3_aa: CATSQVAGVGEQFF
v_call: TRBV5-1; j_call: TRBJ2-1; cdr3_aa: CASSLGPTSYNEQFF
v_call: TRBV9; j_call: TRBJ2-5; cdr3_aa: CASSAEETQYF
v_call: TRBV15; j_call: TRBJ2-1; cdr3_aa: CATSRDRVRFSYNEQFF
v_call: TRBV5-4; j_call: TRBJ2-7; cdr3_aa: CASSSQQGPLYEQYF
v_call: TRBV2; j_call: TRBJ2-1; cdr3_aa: CASSDDSSYNEQFF
v_call: TRBV9; j_call: TRBJ2-4; cdr3_aa: CASSVGGTVVNIQYF
v_call: TRBV9; j_call: TRBJ2-1; cdr3_aa: CASSVTQLTEQFF
v_call: TRBV7-2; j_call: TRBJ2-3; cdr3_aa: CASSLREGDTQYF
v_call: TRBV28; j_call: TRBJ2-2; cdr3_aa: CASSLASGHTGELFF
v_call: TRBV11-2; j_call: TRBJ2-3; cdr3_aa: CASSFSGTDTQYF
v_call: TRBV4-3; j_call: TRBJ1-1; cdr3_aa: CASSLWSGGTEAFF